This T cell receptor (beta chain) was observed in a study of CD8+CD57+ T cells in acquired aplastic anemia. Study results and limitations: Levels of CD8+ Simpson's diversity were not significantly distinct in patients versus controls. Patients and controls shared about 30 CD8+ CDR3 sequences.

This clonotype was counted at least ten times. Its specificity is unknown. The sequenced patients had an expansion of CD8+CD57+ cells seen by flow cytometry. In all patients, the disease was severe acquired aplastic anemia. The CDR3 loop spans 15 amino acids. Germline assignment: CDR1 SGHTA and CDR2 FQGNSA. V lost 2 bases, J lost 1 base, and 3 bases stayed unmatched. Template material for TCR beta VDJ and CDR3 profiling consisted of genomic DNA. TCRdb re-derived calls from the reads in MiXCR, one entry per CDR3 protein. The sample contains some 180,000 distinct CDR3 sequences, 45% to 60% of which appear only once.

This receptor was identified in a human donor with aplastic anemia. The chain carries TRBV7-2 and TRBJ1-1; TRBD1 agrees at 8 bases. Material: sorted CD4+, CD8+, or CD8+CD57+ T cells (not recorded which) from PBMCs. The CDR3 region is CASSLWTGPNTEAFF. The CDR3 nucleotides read TGTGCCAGCAGCTTATGGACAGGGCCGAACACTGAAGCTTTCTTT.